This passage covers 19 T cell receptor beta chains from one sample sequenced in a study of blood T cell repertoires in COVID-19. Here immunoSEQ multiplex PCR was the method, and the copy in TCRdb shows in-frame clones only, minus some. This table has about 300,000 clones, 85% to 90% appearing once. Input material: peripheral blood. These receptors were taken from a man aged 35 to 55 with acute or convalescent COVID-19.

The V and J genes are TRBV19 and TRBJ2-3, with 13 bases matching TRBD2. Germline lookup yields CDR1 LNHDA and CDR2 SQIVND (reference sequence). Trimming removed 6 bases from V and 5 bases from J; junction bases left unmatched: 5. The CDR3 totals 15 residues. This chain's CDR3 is CASRLAGGPVDTQYF. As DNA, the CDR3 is TGTGCCAGTAGACTAGCGGGGGGGCCAGTAGATACGCAGTATTTT. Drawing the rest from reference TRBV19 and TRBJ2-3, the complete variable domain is DGGITQSPKYLFRKEGQNVTLSCEQNLNHDAMYWYRQDPGQGLRLIYYSQIVNDFQKGDIAEGYSVSREKKESFPLTVTSAQKNPTAFYLCASRLAGGPVDTQYFGPGTRLTVL.

The CDR3: CASSRLADQRDTQYF. The CDR3 region has the DNA TGTGCCAGCAGCCGATTAGCGGACCAAAGAGATACGCAGTATTTT. V gene TRBV11-2 combines with J gene TRBJ2-3, with D tentatively TRBD2 (6 bases). CDR1 and CDR2 (germline): SGHAT, FQNNGV. This CDR3 contains 15 residues. Trimming pared 5 bases from V and 5 bases from J, leaving 17 bases between.

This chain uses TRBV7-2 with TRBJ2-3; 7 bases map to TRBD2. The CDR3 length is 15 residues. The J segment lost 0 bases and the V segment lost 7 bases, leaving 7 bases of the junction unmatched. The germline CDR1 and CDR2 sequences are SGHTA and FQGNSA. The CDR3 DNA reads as TGTGCCAGCACCCAATGGGGGGGGAGCACAGATACGCAGTATTTT. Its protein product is CASTQWGGSTDTQYF.

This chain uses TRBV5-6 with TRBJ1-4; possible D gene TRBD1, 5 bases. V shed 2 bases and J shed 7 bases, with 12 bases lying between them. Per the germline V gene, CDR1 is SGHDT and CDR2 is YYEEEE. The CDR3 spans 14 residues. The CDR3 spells CASSFLDRSEKLFF. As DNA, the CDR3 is TGTGCCAGCAGCTTCCTTGACAGAAGTGAAAAACTGTTTTTT.

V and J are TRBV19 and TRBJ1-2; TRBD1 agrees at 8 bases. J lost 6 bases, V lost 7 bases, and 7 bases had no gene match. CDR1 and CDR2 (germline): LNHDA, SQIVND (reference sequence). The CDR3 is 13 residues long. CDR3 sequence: CASTLQGANGYTF. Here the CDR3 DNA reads TGTGCCAGTACCCTCCAGGGGGCGAATGGCTACACCTTC. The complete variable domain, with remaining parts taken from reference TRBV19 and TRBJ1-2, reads DGGITQSPKYLFRKEGQNVTLSCEQNLNHDAMYWYRQDPGQGLRLIYYSQIVNDFQKGDIAEGYSVSREKKESFPLTVTSAQKNPTAFYLCASTLQGANGYTFGSGTRLTVV.

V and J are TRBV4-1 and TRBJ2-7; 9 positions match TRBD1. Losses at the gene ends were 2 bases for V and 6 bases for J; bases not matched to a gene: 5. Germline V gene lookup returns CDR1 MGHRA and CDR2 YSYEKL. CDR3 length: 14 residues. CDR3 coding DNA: TGCGCCAGCAGCCAACTCCCGGACAGGGGCGAGCAGTACTTC. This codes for CASSQLPDRGEQYF.

This chain's CDR3 is CASSYSNQGNSPLHF. The CDR3 region has the DNA TGTGCCAGCAGTTACTCGAACCAGGGTAATTCACCCCTCCACTTT. The chain employs TRBV6-5 and TRBJ1-6, with D possibly being TRBD1 (5 bases). Germline V gene sequence: CDR1 MNHEY, CDR2 SVGAGI. The CDR3 loop spans 15 amino acids. V shed 0 bases and J shed 6 bases, with 9 bases lying between them.

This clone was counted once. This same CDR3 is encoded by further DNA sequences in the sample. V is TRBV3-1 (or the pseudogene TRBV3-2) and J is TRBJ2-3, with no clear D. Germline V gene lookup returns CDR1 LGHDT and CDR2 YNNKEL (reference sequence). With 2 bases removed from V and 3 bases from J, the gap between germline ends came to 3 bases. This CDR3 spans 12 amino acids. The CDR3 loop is CASSQLTDTQYF. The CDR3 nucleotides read TGTGCCAGCAGCCAACTGACAGATACGCAGTATTTT.

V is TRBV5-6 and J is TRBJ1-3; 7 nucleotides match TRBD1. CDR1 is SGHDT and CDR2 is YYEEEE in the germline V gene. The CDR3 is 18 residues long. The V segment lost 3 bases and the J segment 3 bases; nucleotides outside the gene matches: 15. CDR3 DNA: TGTGCCAGCAGCTGGAGCTTCAGGGGGGAATATGGTGGAAACACCATATATTTT. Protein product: CASSWSFRGEYGGNTIYF.

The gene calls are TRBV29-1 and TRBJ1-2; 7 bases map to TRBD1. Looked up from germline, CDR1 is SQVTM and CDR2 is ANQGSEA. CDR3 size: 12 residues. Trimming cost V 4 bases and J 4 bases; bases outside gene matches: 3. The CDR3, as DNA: TGCAGCGTTGTAAGGGACAGCTATGGCTACACCTTC. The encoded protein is CSVVRDSYGYTF.

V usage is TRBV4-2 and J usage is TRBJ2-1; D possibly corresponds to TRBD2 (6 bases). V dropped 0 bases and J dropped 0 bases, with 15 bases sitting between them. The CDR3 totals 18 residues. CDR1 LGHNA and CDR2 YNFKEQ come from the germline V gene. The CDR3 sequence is CASSQDGKRASSYNEQFF. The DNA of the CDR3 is TGTGCCAGCAGCCAAGATGGGAAGCGGGCAAGCTCCTACAATGAGCAGTTCTTC.

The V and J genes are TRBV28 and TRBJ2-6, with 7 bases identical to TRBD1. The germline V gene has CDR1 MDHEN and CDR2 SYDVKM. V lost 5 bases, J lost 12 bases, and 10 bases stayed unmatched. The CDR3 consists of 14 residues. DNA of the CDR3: TGTGCCAGCAGTACAGGGACAGCTGTTGGCGTCCTGACTTTC. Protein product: CASSTGTAVGVLTF.

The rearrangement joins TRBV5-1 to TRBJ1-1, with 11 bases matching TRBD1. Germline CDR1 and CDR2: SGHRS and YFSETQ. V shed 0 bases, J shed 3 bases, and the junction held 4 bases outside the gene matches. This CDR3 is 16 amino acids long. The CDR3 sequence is CASSLGTGGKDTEAFF. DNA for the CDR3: TGCGCCAGCAGCTTGGGGACAGGGGGCAAGGACACTGAAGCTTTCTTT.

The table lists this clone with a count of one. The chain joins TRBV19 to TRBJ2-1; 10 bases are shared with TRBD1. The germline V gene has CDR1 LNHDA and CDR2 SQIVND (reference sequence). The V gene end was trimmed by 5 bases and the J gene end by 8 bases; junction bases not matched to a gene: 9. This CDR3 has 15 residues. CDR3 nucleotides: TGTGCCAGTAGTTCTCTGACAGGGGGCACGGATGAGCAGTTCTTC. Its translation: CASSSLTGGTDEQFF.

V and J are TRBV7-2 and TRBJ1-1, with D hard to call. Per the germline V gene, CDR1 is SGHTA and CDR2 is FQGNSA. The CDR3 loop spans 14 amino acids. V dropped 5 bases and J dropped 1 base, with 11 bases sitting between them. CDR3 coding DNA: TGTGCCAGCAGCCCGACGGGAGCGAACACTGAAGCTTTCTTT. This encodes CASSPTGANTEAFF.

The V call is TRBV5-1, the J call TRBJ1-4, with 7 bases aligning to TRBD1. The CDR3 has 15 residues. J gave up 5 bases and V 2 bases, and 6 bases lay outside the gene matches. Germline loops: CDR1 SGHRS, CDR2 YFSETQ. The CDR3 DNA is TGCGCCAGCAGCTTAGACACAGGGGTAAATGAAAAACTGTTTTTT. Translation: CASSLDTGVNEKLFF.

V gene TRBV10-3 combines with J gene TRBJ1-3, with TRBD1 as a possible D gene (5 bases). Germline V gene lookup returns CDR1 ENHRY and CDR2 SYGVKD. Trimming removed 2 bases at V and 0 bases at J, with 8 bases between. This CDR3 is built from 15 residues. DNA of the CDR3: TGTGCCATCAGTGAGGAGACAGTCTCTGGAAACACCATATATTTT. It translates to CAISEETVSGNTIYF.

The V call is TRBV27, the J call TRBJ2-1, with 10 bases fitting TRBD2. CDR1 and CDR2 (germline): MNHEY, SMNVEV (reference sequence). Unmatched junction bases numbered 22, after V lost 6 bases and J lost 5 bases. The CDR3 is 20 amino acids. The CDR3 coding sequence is TGTGCCAGCAGCACCCCTCCACGAGGGCTAGCGGGGGTCGAGAACAATGAGCAGTTCTTC. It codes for CASSTPPRGLAGVENNEQFF.

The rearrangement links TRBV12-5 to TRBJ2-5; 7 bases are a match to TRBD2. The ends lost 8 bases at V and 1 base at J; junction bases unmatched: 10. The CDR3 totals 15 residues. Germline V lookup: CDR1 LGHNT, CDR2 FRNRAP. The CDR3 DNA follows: TGTGCTAGTCCCACGGGGACTATCGTCCAAGAGACCCAGTACTTC. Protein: CASPTGTIVQETQYF.